This T cell receptor (beta chain) originates from a study of cytomegalovirus exposure and HLA in healthy donors. J was trimmed by 6 bases and V by 5 bases; bases with no gene match: 11. The germline CDR1 and CDR2 sequences are SGHRS and YFSETQ. The length of the CDR3 is 16 residues. General study points: Sequencing artifact likely explains a cluster of highly shared sequence variants. By HLA locus, TCR association rates varied in a later analysis, with DRB1 showing the most and HLA-C the fewest. The Asian-associated ancestry cluster reportedly had fewer N-insertions than the approximately 670-donor mean in a later analysis.

Researchers ran the PCR with 60 Vbeta and 13 Jbeta primers. Only in-frame clones appear in the TCRdb table, and some are missing; sequencing was by immunoSEQ multiplex PCR. This repertoire comprises 80,000 to 95,000 clones; its ten largest clones make up about 1.1%. A remark on this clone: Its antigen is as yet unknown.

The clonotype originates from a woman aged 30 to 39 in good health and CMV-seronegative. The specimen was PBMCs. The chain has TRBV5-1 and TRBJ2-2, with 9 bases aligning to TRBD2. The CDR3 region is CASSLAPSGDAGELFF. In DNA form, the CDR3 reads TGCGCCAGCAGTCTGGCGCCTAGCGGGGATGCCGGGGAGCTGTTTTTT.